The source of this T cell receptor (beta chain) is a study of blood T cell repertoires in COVID-19. Study at large: Sample material is recorded as cDNA or gDNA derived from T cells, B-cell-depleted T cells, or PBMCs.

Authors' data handling: Amplification of reference gene primers was used by the study to estimate nucleated cell counts. Here immunoSEQ multiplex PCR was the method, and the copy in TCRdb shows in-frame clones only, minus some. V and J calls and clone size are those listed in that table; D and trimming were worked out from the DNA. Of about 160,000 clones listed, more than 75% were seen once; the top ten hold 10%. V gave up 5 bases and J gave up 3 bases; unmatched junction bases: 3. The CDR3 totals 15 residues. Germline V gene sequence: CDR1 ENHRY, CDR2 SYGVKD. The material sequenced was peripheral blood. The V and J genes are TRBV10-3 and TRBJ2-2, with TRBD1 identical over 10 bases. The receptor's source is a woman between 70 and 85 years old with COVID-19, enrolled during active disease. CDR3 protein: CAISSGTGDTGELFF. CDR3 nucleotide sequence: TGTGCCATCAGTTCCGGGACAGGGGACACCGGGGAGCTGTTTTTT.